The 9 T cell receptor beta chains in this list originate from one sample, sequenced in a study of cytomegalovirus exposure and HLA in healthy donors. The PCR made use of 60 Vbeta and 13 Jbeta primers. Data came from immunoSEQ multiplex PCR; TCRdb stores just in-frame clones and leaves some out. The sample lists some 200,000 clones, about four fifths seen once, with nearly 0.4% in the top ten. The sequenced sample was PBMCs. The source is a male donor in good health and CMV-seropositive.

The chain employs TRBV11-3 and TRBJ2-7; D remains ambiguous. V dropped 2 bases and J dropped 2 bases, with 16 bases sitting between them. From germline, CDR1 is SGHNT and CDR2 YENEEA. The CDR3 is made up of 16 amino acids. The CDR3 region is CASSLSHLVPPYEQYF. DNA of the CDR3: TGTGCCAGCAGCTTAAGCCATCTCGTCCCACCCTACGAGCAGTACTTC.

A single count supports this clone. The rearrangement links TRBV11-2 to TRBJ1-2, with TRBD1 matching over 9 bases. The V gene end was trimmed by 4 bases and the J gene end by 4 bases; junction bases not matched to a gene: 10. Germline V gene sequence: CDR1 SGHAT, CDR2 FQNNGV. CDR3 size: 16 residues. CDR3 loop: CASSSESQGAPYGYTF. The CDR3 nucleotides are TGTGCCAGCAGCTCAGAATCACAGGGGGCGCCCTATGGCTACACCTTC.

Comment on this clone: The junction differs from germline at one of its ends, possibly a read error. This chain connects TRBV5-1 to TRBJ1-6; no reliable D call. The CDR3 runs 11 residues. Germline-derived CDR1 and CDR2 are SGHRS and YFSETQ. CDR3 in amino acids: CASVKTSPLHF. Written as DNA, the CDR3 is TGCGCCAGCGTGAAAACTTCACCCCTTCACTTT.

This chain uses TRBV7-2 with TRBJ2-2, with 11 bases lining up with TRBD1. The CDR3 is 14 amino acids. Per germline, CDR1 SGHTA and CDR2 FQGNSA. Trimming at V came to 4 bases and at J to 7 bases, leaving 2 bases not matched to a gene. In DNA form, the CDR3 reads TGTGCCAGCAGCTCCGGGACAGGGGGCGGGGAGCTGTTTTTT. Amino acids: CASSSGTGGGELFF. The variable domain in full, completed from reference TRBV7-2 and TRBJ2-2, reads GAGVSQSPSNKVTEKGKDVELRCDPISGHTALYWYRQSLGQGLEFLIYFQGNSAPDKSGLPSDRFSAERTGGSVSTLTIQRTQQEDSAVYLCASSSGTGGGELFFGEGSRLTVL.

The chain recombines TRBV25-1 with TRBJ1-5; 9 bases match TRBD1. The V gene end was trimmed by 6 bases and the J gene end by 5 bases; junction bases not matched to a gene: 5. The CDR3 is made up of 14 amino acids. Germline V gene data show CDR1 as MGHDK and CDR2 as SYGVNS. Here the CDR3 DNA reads TGTGCCAGCAGACAGACAGGGGGTGATCAGCCCCAGCATTTT. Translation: CASRQTGGDQPQHF.

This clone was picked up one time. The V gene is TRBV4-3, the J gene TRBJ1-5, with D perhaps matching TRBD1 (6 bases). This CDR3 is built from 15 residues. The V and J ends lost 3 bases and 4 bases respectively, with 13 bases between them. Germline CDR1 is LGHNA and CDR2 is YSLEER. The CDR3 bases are TGCGCCAGCAGCCAGACAGGTGGGGAAAATCAGCCCCAGCATTTT. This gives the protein CASSQTGGENQPQHF.

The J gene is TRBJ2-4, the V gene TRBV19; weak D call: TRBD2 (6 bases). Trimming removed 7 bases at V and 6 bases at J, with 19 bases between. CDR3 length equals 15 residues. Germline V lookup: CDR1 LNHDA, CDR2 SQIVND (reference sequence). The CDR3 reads CASTGGAGWGNIQYF. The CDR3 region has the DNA TGTGCCAGTACCGGCGGGGCTGGGTGGGGAAACATTCAGTACTTC.

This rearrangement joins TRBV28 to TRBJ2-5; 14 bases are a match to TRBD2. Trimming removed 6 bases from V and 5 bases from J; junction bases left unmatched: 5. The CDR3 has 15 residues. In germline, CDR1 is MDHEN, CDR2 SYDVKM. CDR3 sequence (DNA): TGTGCCAGCAGCCGACTAGCGGGAGGGCCCGAGACCCAGTACTTC. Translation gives CASSRLAGGPETQYF.

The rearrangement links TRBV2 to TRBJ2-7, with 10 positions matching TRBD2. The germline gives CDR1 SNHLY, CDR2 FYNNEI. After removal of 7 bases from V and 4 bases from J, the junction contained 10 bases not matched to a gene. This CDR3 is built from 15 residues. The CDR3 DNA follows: TGTGCCAGCACTTACTCCCCGACTAGCGGGTACGAGCAGTACTTC. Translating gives CASTYSPTSGYEQYF.